This T cell receptor beta chain is from a study of shared clonotypes between healthy human individuals. Study in general: Participating donors consisted of two women and a few men aged 18 to 49.

Sequenced by immunoSEQ multiplex PCR; TCRdb stores in-frame clones only, minus some. The sample holds about 2.3 million clones; approximately 95% are singletons and the top ten take 0.35% to 0.45%. Germline lookup yields CDR1 SNHLY and CDR2 FYNNEI. The V and J ends lost 3 bases and 3 bases respectively, with 11 bases between them. CDR3 length: 14 amino acids. The sample was naive CD4+ T cells from PBMCs. This sample's subset: CD45RA+ positively selected. This chain joins TRBV2 and TRBJ2-5, with D maybe TRBD1 (6 bases). This sequence was found in a man between 18 and 35 years old in good health. Some clones in this sample may be carry-over from other donors' samples. The CDR3 here is CASSDYSGEETQYF. The CDR3 nucleotides read TGTGCCAGCAGTGATTACTCAGGGGAAGAGACCCAGTACTTC. Complete variable domain (other parts from reference TRBV2 and TRBJ2-5): EPEVTQTPSHQVTQMGQEVILRCVPISNHLYFYWYRQILGQKVEFLVSFYNNEISEKSEIFDDQFSVERPDGSNFTLKIRSTKLEDSAMYFCASSDYSGEETQYFGPGTRLLVL.